The clone carrying this TCR beta chain was seen a few times. Then a second PCR, running about 6 to 11 cycles, was carried out with a sample-barcoded 5' primer and a J-beta primer mix. In TCRdb, the 5' RACE reads were re-called with MiXCR into one record per CDR3 protein. Here the sample spans fewer than 900,000 distinct CDR3 sequences, 43% being singletons. This specimen comes from a study of blood T cells in healthy people across ages. CDR1 SEHNR and CDR2 FQNEAQ come from the germline V gene (reference sequence). This CDR3 is built from 18 residues. V shed 1 base, J shed 8 bases, and the junction held 16 bases outside the gene matches.

The sample consisted of blood. This chain joins TRBV7-9 and TRBJ2-1, with 8 bases lining up with TRBD2. The sequence came from a woman in her fifties or sixties in good health. The CDR3 DNA reads as TGTGCCAGCAGCTTAGTCCTAATCTTTTCGGGGGGGCTTGATGAGCAGTTCTTC. This gives the protein CASSLVLIFSGGLDEQFF.